The 15 T cell receptor beta chains listed next were all sequenced from one sample in a study of OX40 agonist ivuxolimab in advanced cancers. Profiling relied on immunoSEQ multiplex PCR, and the TCRdb table lists in-frame clones only, not all of them. The table records 55,000 to 80,000 clones, about 89% of them present only once. Sequences were derived from CD4+ or CD8+ T cells sorted from blood, sampled in a trial of the OX40 agonist ivuxolimab. These receptors all stem from an adult with an advanced solid tumor such as melanoma, head and neck, liver or kidney cancer.

The chain uses TRBV27 and TRBJ2-5, with 15 nucleotides matching TRBD2. CDR1 and CDR2 from the germline V gene are MNHEY and SMNVEV (reference sequence). The CDR3 runs to 19 residues. V dropped 5 bases and J dropped 10; count of bases not matched to a gene: 20. The CDR3 bases are TGTGCCAGCAGTCCCCGCCGGACTAGCGGGAGGGCCGATAAGGGGGGCCAGTACTTC. Translated, it gives CASSPRRTSGRADKGGQYF.

DNA for the CDR3: TGTGCCAGCGGCATACACAATGAGCAGTTCTTC. It is translated as CASGIHNEQFF. The chain uses TRBV4-2 and TRBJ2-1; D is uncertain. CDR1 and CDR2 (germline): LGHNA, YNFKEQ. CDR3 length: 11 amino acids. V lost 8 bases, J lost 5 bases, and 7 bases lay in between.

The J gene is TRBJ2-2, the V gene TRBV7-2; the D call may be TRBD1 or TRBD2 (5 bases each). This CDR3 contains 14 residues. Between the trimmed V and J ends, which lost 1 base and 6 bases, there was a span of 9 bases. Germline V lookup: CDR1 SGHTA, CDR2 FQGNSA. Written as DNA, the CDR3 is TGTGCCAGCAGCTTAGGGGGGTGGTCCGGGGAGCTGTTTTTT. It codes for CASSLGGWSGELFF.

The chain recombines TRBV5-1 with TRBJ2-5; D call uncertain. This CDR3 has 14 residues. CDR1 and CDR2 from the germline V gene are SGHRS and YFSETQ. Trimming removed 3 bases at V and 0 bases at J, with 9 bases between. In nucleotides, the CDR3 is TGCGCCAGCAGCTCGACTCTCAACCAAGAGACCCAGTACTTC. This codes for CASSSTLNQETQYF.

In its sample, this clone was seen once. The V and J genes are TRBV6-5 and TRBJ1-4; 8 nucleotides align to TRBD1. V gave up 2 bases and J gave up 8 bases; unmatched junction bases: 7. Germline lookup yields CDR1 MNHEY and CDR2 SVGAGI. The CDR3 totals 15 residues. CDR3 sequence (DNA): TGTGCCAGCAGTTACGCGGACAGGGATAGAGAAAAACTGTTTTTT. Amino acid sequence: CASSYADRDREKLFF.

V gene TRBV7-8 combines with J gene TRBJ2-1, with a possible D match to TRBD2 (5 bases). The V gene's germline CDR1 is SGHVS and CDR2 FQNEAQ. The CDR3 runs 17 residues. The V end was cut by 1 base, the J end by 0 bases, with 13 bases between. CDR3 sequence reads: CASSLVPSPSSYNEQFF. The DNA for the CDR3 is TGTGCCAGCAGCTTAGTCCCTAGCCCAAGCTCCTACAATGAGCAGTTCTTC. The variable domain in full, with the rest retrieved from reference TRBV7-8 and TRBJ2-1, is GAGVSQSPRYKVAKRGQDVALRCDPISGHVSLFWYQQALGQGPEFLTYFQNEAQLDKSGLPSDRFFAERPEGSVSTLKIQRTQQEDSAVYLCASSLVPSPSSYNEQFFGPGTRLTVL.

The genes are TRBV18 and TRBJ2-5; 8 bases are a match to TRBD2. With V trimmed by 1 base and J by 5 bases, 12 bases remained unmatched. Germline V CDR1 and CDR2: KGHSH, LQKENI. The CDR3 spans 17 residues. The CDR3 reads CASSPQRAGGSAETQYF. The CDR3, as DNA: TGTGCCAGCTCACCACAGAGGGCGGGGGGATCTGCGGAGACCCAGTACTTC.

This chain links TRBV18 with TRBJ2-4; TRBD1 aligns across 9 bases. J lost 6 bases, V lost 0 bases, and 3 bases had no gene match. The CDR3 has 15 amino acids. Germline V gene data show CDR1 as KGHSH and CDR2 as LQKENI. Written as DNA, the CDR3 is TGTGCCAGCTCACCACCGAGACAGGGGGGAAACATTCAGTACTTC. Protein sequence: CASSPPRQGGNIQYF.

The chain has TRBV6-1 and TRBJ1-4, with 9 bases identical to TRBD1. Losses at the gene ends were 2 bases for V and 5 bases for J; bases not matched to a gene: 6. Germline V CDR1 and CDR2: MNHNS, SASEGT. CDR3 size: 16 residues. CDR3 sequence reads: CASSETRTGANEKLFF. The CDR3 nucleotides are TGTGCCAGCAGTGAAACCCGGACAGGGGCCAATGAAAAACTGTTTTTT.

The V gene is TRBV6-6, the J gene TRBJ1-1; a weak D match, TRBD1 (5 bases). With 2 bases removed from V and 4 bases from J, the gap between germline ends came to 8 bases. Germline CDR1 is MNHNY and CDR2 is SVGAGI (reference sequence). The CDR3 length is 13 residues. CDR3 sequence (DNA): TGTGCCAGCAGTTACCGTAGGGGCACTGAAGCTTTCTTT. This codes for CASSYRRGTEAFF.

The chain employs TRBV7-8 and TRBJ2-1, with D possibly being TRBD1 (5 bases). Trimming removed 7 bases from V and 0 bases from J, with 19 bases in between. Germline V gene lookup returns CDR1 SGHVS and CDR2 FQNEAQ. This CDR3 is 17 amino acids long. The CDR3 protein is CASKTGPSRSSYNEQFF. In DNA form, the CDR3 reads TGTGCCAGCAAAACAGGTCCTAGTAGGAGCTCCTACAATGAGCAGTTCTTC. Variable domain in full (rest from reference TRBV7-8 and TRBJ2-1): GAGVSQSPRYKVAKRGQDVALRCDPISGHVSLFWYQQALGQGPEFLTYFQNEAQLDKSGLPSDRFFAERPEGSVSTLKIQRTQQEDSAVYLCASKTGPSRSSYNEQFFGPGTRLTVL.

The genes are TRBV11-3 and TRBJ1-5; possible D gene TRBD1, 5 bases. Trimming stripped 5 bases from V and 4 bases from J, with 9 bases between. The CDR3 loop spans 13 amino acids. From germline, CDR1 is SGHNT and CDR2 YENEEA. In nucleotides, the CDR3 is TGTGCCAGCAGCCCGCAGGGAAATCAGCCCCAGCATTTT. The encoded protein is CASSPQGNQPQHF. Based on the CDR3 plus reference TRBV11-3 and TRBJ1-5, the full variable domain is EAGVVQSPRYKIIEKKQPVAFWCNPISGHNTLYWYLQNLGQGPELLIRYENEEAVDDSQLPKDRFSAERLKGVDSTLKIQPAELGDSAVYLCASSPQGNQPQHFGDGTRLSIL.

Of note for this clone: The sample has other DNA sequences that encode this CDR3 too. The V gene is TRBV5-1, the J gene TRBJ2-5; D unclear. V lost 2 bases and J 3 bases, leaving 2 bases between the germline ends. The CDR3 extends over 11 amino acids. The V gene's germline CDR1 is SGHRS and CDR2 YFSETQ. The CDR3 here is CASSLEETQYF. The CDR3 DNA sequence: TGCGCCAGCAGCTTAGAAGAGACCCAGTACTTC.

This chain uses TRBV5-1 with TRBJ2-3; 13 nucleotides agree with TRBD2. This CDR3 comprises 16 residues. The germline V gene encodes CDR1 SGHRS and CDR2 YFSETQ. With 2 bases clipped from V and 2 bases from J, the junction kept 2 bases outside the gene matches. For the CDR3, the DNA is TGCGCCAGCAGCTTTGGGACTAGCGGGGTCACAGATACGCAGTATTTT. Protein sequence: CASSFGTSGVTDTQYF.

The rearrangement uses TRBV27 and TRBJ2-7; D possibly corresponds to TRBD2 (5 bases). Looked up from germline, CDR1 is MNHEY and CDR2 is SMNVEV (reference sequence). V dropped 10 bases and J dropped 0 bases, with 13 bases sitting between them. This CDR3 comprises 13 residues. The CDR3 bases are TGTGCCACGGGTGGGAGAGACTCCTACGAGCAGTACTTC. It translates to CATGGRDSYEQYF.